Below, one T cell receptor beta chain is given with its context. Its antigen is undetermined. CDR3 length equals 13 residues. V lost 5 bases and J lost 2; bases outside the gene matches: 3. Germline CDR1 DFQATT, CDR2 SNEGSKA (reference sequence). This entry is derived from a study of T cells in Graves' hyperthyroidism and ophthalmopathy. Across the study: Blood from the periphery was taken at initial diagnosis, before any treatment.

What was amplified from RNA transcripts were TCR beta CDR3 regions. First-round RT-PCR of the TCR CDR3 relied on the HTBI primer set. TCRdb reprocessed the multiplex PCR reads with MiXCR, giving one entry per CDR3 protein. Of 490,000 or so distinct CDR3 sequences in the sample, about 16% were seen once. With duration under 3 months, ophthalmopathy was active: Clinical Activity Score at least 3, NOSPECS at least 4. Study findings and constraints: Blood samples included most of the expanded thyroid clonotypes exceeding 0.001.

Sequenced sample: blood. The TCR sequence derives from a woman aged 25 to 39 with Graves' ophthalmopathy. The rearrangement joins TRBV20-1 to TRBJ1-2; 9 nucleotides line up with TRBD1. The chain's CDR3 is CSAGQGSNYGYTF. The CDR3, as DNA: TGCAGTGCTGGACAGGGGTCCAACTATGGCTACACCTTC.